This T cell receptor (beta chain) was found in a study of cytomegalovirus exposure and HLA in healthy donors. The CDR3 is 13 residues long. The ends lost 3 bases at V and 7 bases at J; junction bases unmatched: 6. Germline V gene lookup returns CDR1 SGHTS and CDR2 YDEGEE. PCR was performed using 60 Vbeta and 13 Jbeta primers. Sequencing was performed with immunoSEQ multiplex PCR; in TCRdb, only in-frame clones are kept and a portion is missing. The data show tens of thousands of clones, with around four fifths seen just once and approximately 22% held by the top ten. Sequenced: PBMCs. The clonotype originates from a woman in her twenties or thirties in good health and CMV-seropositive. This chain links TRBV5-8 with TRBJ1-1; 7 nucleotides align to TRBD1. The CDR3, as DNA: TGTGCCAGCAGCTCCAGCCGACAGGGTGAAGCTTTCTTT. It specifies CASSSSRQGEAFF.